These T cell receptor beta chains were read from a single sample in a study of prognosis after radiotherapy for stage I lung cancer. TCRdb re-called the multiplex PCR reads with MiXCR, one entry per CDR3 protein. The table includes around 19,000 distinct CDR3 sequences, about 50% detected once. The material was PBMCs, obtained before or after stereotactic body radiation therapy (not recorded which). These receptors all stem from a donor over 45 with non-small cell lung cancer. Both conserved end residues are part of each CDR3. Each record gives: CDR3 length, V gene, J gene, D gene, clone size, CDR3 DNA, CDR3 protein. The D gene is left open where the match is weak. For some rows the clone size is stated as once, few or many, or as a class when expanded; others skip it.

14	TRBV11-3	TRBJ2-1	-	-	TGTGCCAGCATCTTAAGTGGCTCCTACAATGAGCAGTTCTTC	CASILSGSYNEQFF
15	TRBV12-3/TRBV12-4	TRBJ1-1	TRBD1	-	TGTGCCAGCAGTCGGCCGGGACAGGGGGGCACTGAAGCTTTCTTT	CASSRPGQGGTEAFF
12	TRBV20-1	TRBJ2-1	-	-	TGCAGTGCTAGCCGAGGGCCGAATGAGCAGTTCTTC	CSASRGPNEQFF
15	TRBV7-2	TRBJ2-2	-	once	TGTGCCAGCACGACTATGGGGGGAGGCCACGGGGAGCTGTTTTTT	CASTTMGGGHGELFF
12	TRBV19	TRBJ1-5	-	medium-sized	TGTGCCAGTATAAGGGTCAATCAGCCCCAGCATTTT	CASIRVNQPQHF
14	TRBV7-9	TRBJ1-2	TRBD1	-	TGTGCCAGCAGCCCTCCGGGACAGGGGGGTGGCTACACCTTC	CASSPPGQGGGYTF
14	TRBV5-1	TRBJ2-6	TRBD1	-	TGCGCCAGCAGCCCGACAGGGAGGGCCAACGTCCTGACTTTC	CASSPTGRANVLTF
15	TRBV11-2	TRBJ2-7	TRBD1	-	TGTGCCAGCAGCTTAGGACAGGGGTCACAATACGAGCAGTACTTC	CASSLGQGSQYEQYF
17	TRBV6-1	TRBJ1-4	TRBD1	many	TGTGCCAGCAGTACCGGGACAGGGGGCTTAACTAATGAAAAACTGTTTTTT	CASSTGTGGLTNEKLFF
13	TRBV28	TRBJ1-6	TRBD1	once	TGTGCCAGCAGTGAGGGACAGAATTCACCCCTCCACTTT	CASSEGQNSPLHF
16	TRBV19	TRBJ1-6	-	-	TGTGCCAGTAGTAGCAATCCGGGATCCTATAATTCACCCCTCCACTTT	CASSSNPGSYNSPLHF
16	TRBV15	TRBJ1-1	-	many	TGTGCCACCAGCAGAGAGCCTGGACGAGTCGGCACTGAAGCTTTCTTT	CATSREPGRVGTEAFF
15	TRBV24-1	TRBJ1-5	TRBD1	few	TGTGCCACCAGTGATCGACAGGGGAATGGACAGCCCCAGCATTTT	CATSDRQGNGQPQHF
14	TRBV3-1	TRBJ2-5	-	many	TGTGCCAGCAGCCTATTAGGGGGTGGAGAGACCCAGTACTTC	CASSLLGGGETQYF
13	TRBV6-9	TRBJ2-4	-	-	TGTGCCAGCAGTTACTTAGCCAAAAACATTCAGTACTTC	CASSYLAKNIQYF
11	TRBV12-3/TRBV12-4	TRBJ2-1	-	-	TGTGCCAGCAGCCCCGAAAATGAGCAGTTCTTC	CASSPENEQFF
10	TRBV30	TRBJ1-1	-	-	TGTGCCTGGAGTAGAATCGAAGCTTTCTTT	CAWSRIEAFF
15	TRBV7-8	TRBJ2-7	TRBD2	many	TGTGCCAGCAGCTTAAATAGCGGGAGTGTGGTCGAGCAGTACTTC	CASSLNSGSVVEQYF
16	TRBV12-3/TRBV12-4	TRBJ1-2	TRBD1	medium-sized	TGTGCCAGCAGTAGCGGGACAGGGGGCTCGGTATATGGCTACACCTTC	CASSSGTGGSVYGYTF
15	TRBV19	TRBJ2-6	-	-	TGTGCCAGTAGTATCGGCCCCTCTGGGGTCAACGTCCTGACTTTC	CASSIGPSGVNVLTF
16	TRBV3-1	TRBJ2-2	-	many	TGTGCCAGCAGCCCCGGTAGGGGGTACAACACCGGGGAGCTGTTTTTT	CASSPGRGYNTGELFF
17	TRBV19	TRBJ2-7	TRBD1	-	TGTGCCAGTGGTCCGCGTCCCTGGACAGGGTTGCCCTACGAGCAGTACTTC	CASGPRPWTGLPYEQYF
16	TRBV12-3/TRBV12-4	TRBJ2-3	TRBD2	-	TGTGCCAGCAGGAAACTAGCGGGGCTGCACGCATATACACAGTATTTT	CASRKLAGLHAYTQYF
15	TRBV6-4	TRBJ2-7	TRBD2	-	TGTGCCAGACTTAAACCGGGACTAGCGGGTCCAGAGCAGTACTTC	CARLKPGLAGPEQYF
13	TRBV11-3	TRBJ2-1	TRBD1	-	TGTGCCAGCAGCTCGGACAGGGACAATGAGCAGTTCTTC	CASSSDRDNEQFF
17	TRBV19	TRBJ1-4	TRBD1	-	TGTGCCAGTATGCAAGGACAGGAAGACATAACTAATGAAAAACTGTTTTTT	CASMQGQEDITNEKLFF
17	TRBV5-1	TRBJ2-7	TRBD2	-	TGCGCCAGCAGCAGTGCATGGGGCTGTAGCGGGGAGTACGAGCAGTACTTC	CASSSAWGCSGEYEQYF
16	TRBV28	TRBJ1-5	TRBD1	-	TGTGCCAGCAGTCCTGCCTCAGGGGGCGCAGGACAGCCCCAGCATTTT	CASSPASGGAGQPQHF
15	TRBV6-9	TRBJ1-2	-	-	TGTGCCAGCAGTTATACAATCGGGGGGGCCTATGGCTACACCTTC	CASSYTIGGAYGYTF
12	TRBV12-5	TRBJ2-7	TRBD2	many	TGTGCTAGTGCCCTTGGGAGGGGTGACCAGTACTTC	CASALGRGDQYF
14	TRBV28	TRBJ2-7	-	many	TGTGCCAGCGCGCTCGGGGTACCCTCCTACGAGCAGTACTTC	CASALGVPSYEQYF
15	TRBV6-1	TRBJ2-2	TRBD1	-	TGTGCCATCACTCAGGGGGCTGGGGACACCGGGGAGCTGTTTTTT	CAITQGAGDTGELFF
16	TRBV12-3/TRBV12-4	TRBJ2-7	-	-	TGTGCCAGCAGTCCACTCCTGACAGTGGCCTCCTACGAGCAGTACTTC	CASSPLLTVASYEQYF
16	TRBV7-3	TRBJ2-1	-	-	TGTGCCAGCAGCGGCAGAGGACTGGGCTCCTACAATGAGCAGTTCTTC	CASSGRGLGSYNEQFF
16	TRBV27	TRBJ1-5	TRBD1	many	TGTGCCAGCAGTCCGAGGACAGGTTTTAGCAATCAGCCCCAGCATTTT	CASSPRTGFSNQPQHF
14	TRBV19	TRBJ2-5	-	-	TGTGCCAGTAGTTCGTCACCGTCAGGAGAGACCCAGTACTTC	CASSSSPSGETQYF
15	TRBV13	TRBJ1-5	-	-	TGTGCCAACTACTCATGGACTAGCGGGAGTGATACGCAGCATTTT	CANYSWTSGSDTQHF
13	TRBV9	TRBJ2-1	-	-	TGTGCCAGTAATGCGGGTGTTTGGGATGAGCAGTTCTTC	CASNAGVWDEQFF
13	TRBV10-3	TRBJ1-2	-	many	TGTGCCATCAGTGAGTCCGGGGGGCAAGGCTACACCTTC	CAISESGGQGYTF
13	TRBV6-5	TRBJ1-2	-	many	TGTGCCAGCAGTTACCGCCCTAACTATGGCTACACCTTC	CASSYRPNYGYTF
15	TRBV6-1	TRBJ2-2	-	once	TGTGCCAGCAGTGGCGGCGGGGCGGGGACCGTGGAGCTGTTTTTT	CASSGGGAGTVELFF
15	TRBV6-1	TRBJ1-5	TRBD1	many	TGTGCCAGCACCCTGACAGGGGGCGGCAATCAGCCCCAGCATTTT	CASTLTGGGNQPQHF
16	TRBV6-1	TRBJ1-3	-	-	TGTGCCAGCACTCCAAACGTGGTTTTTACTGGAAACACCATATATTTT	CASTPNVVFTGNTIYF
17	TRBV7-9	TRBJ1-5	-	many	TGTGCCAGCAGCCCCGGTAAGGGGCAGGGGTCCCATCAGCCCCAGCATTTT	CASSPGKGQGSHQPQHF
13	TRBV30	TRBJ1-5	-	medium-sized	TGTGCCTGGAGCCAAGAGGGCAATCAGCCCCAGCATTTT	CAWSQEGNQPQHF